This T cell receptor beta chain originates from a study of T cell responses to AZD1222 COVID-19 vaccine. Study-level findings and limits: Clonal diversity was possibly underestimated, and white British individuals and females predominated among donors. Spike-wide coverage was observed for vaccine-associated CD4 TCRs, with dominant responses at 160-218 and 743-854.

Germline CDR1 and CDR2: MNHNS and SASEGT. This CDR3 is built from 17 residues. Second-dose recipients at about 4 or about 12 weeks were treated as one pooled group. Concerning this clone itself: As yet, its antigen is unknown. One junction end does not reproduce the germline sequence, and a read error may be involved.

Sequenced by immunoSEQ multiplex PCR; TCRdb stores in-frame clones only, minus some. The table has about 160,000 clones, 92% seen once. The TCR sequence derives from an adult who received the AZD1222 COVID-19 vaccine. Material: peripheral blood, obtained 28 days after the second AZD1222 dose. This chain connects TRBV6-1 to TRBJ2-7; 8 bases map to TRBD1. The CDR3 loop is CAISEVSRDRSSYEQYF. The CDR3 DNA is TGTGCCATCAGTGAAGTCTCCCGGGACAGGAGCTCCTACGAGCAGTACTTC.